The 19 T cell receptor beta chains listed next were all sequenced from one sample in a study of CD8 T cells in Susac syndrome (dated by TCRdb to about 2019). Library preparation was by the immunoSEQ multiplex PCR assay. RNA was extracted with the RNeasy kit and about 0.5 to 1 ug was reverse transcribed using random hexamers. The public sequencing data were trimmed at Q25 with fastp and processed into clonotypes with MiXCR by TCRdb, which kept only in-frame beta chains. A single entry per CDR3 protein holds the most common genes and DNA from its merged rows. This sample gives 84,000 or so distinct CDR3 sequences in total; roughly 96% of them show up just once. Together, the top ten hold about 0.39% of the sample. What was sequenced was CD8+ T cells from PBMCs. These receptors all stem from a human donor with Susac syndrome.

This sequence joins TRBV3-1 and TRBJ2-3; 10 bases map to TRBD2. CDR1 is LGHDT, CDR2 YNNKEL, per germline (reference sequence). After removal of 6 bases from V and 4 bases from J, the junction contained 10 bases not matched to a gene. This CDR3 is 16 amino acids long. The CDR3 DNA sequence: TGTGCCAGCAGAGGAAGCGGGAGGGCTAAGTCAGATACGCAGTATTTT. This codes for CASRGSGRAKSDTQYF.

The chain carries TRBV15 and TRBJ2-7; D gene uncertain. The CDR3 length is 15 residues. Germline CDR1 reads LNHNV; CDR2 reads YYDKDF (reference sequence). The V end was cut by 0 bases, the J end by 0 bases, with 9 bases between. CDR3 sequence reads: CATSRDRASSYEQYV. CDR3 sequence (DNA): TGTGCCACCAGCAGAGATCGGGCCAGCTCCTACGAGCAGTACGTC.

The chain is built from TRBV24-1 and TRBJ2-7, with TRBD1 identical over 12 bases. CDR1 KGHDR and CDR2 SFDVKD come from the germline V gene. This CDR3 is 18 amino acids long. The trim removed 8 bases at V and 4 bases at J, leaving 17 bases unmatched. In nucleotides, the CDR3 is TGTGCCACCAACCACCCCGGGACAGGGGGCAGCGTCTATTACGAGCAGTACGTC. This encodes CATNHPGTGGSVYYEQYV.

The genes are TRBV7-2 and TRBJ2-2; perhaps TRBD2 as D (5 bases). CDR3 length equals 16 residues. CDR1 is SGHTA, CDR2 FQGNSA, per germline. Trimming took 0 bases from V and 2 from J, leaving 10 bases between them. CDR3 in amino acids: CASSLARSGNTGELFF. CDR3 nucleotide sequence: TGTGCCAGCAGCTTAGCAAGAAGCGGAAACACCGGGGAGCTGTTTTTT.

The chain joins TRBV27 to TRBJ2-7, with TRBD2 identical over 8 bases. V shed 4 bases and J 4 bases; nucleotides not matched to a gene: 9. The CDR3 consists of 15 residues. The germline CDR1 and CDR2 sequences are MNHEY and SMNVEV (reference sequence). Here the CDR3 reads CASSYAGGPVYEQYF. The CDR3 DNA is TGTGCCAGCAGTTACGCGGGAGGACCGGTGTACGAGCAGTACTTC.

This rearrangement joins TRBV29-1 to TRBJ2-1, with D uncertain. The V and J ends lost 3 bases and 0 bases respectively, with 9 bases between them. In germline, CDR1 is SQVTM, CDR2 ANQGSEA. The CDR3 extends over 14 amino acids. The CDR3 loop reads CSVEIRDSYNEQFF. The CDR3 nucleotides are TGCAGCGTTGAGATAAGGGACTCCTACAATGAGCAGTTCTTC.

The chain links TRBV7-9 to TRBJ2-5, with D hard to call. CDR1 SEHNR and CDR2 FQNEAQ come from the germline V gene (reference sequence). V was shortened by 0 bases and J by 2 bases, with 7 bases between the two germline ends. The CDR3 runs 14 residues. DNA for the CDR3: TGTGCCAGCAGCTTAGCGACGGTACAAGAGACCCAGTACTTC. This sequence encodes CASSLATVQETQYF. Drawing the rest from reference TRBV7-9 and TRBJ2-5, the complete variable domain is DTGVSQNPRHKITKRGQNVTFRCDPISEHNRLYWYRQTLGQGPEFLTYFQNEAQLEKSRLLSDRFSAERPKGSFSTLEIQRTEQGDSAMYLCASSLATVQETQYFGPGTRLLVL.

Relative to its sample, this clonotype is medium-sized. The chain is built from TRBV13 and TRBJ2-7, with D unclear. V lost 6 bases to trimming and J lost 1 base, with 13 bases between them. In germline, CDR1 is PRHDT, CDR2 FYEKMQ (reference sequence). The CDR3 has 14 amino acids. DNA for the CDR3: TGTGCCAGCAGTGTGAGTATCGAGTCCTACGAGCAGTACGTC. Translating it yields CASSVSIESYEQYV.

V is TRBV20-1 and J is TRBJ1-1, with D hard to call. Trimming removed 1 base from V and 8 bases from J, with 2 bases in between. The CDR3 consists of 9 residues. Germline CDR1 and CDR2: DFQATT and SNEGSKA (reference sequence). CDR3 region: CSARGEAFF. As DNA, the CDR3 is TGCAGTGCTAGAGGGGAAGCTTTCTTT.

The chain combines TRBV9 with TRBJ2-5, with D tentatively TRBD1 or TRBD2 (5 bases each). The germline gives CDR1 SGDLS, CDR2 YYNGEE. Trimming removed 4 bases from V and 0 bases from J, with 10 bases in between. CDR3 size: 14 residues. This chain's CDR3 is CASSPGTDQETQYF. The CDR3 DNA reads TGTGCCAGCAGCCCCGGGACCGACCAAGAGACCCAGTACTTC.

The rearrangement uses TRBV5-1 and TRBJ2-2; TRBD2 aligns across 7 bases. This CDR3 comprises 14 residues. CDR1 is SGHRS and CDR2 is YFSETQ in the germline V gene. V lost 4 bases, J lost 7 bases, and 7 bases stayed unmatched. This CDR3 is CASSRTSAGGELFF. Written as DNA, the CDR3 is TGCGCCAGCAGCCGAACTAGCGCAGGCGGGGAGCTGTTTTTT.

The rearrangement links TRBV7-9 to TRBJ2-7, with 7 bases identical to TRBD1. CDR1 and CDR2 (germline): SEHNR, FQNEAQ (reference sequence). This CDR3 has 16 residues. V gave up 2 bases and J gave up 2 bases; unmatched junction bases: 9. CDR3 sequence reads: CASSLREGQIPYEQYF. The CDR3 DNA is TGTGCCAGCAGCTTACGCGAGGGACAGATCCCCTACGAGCAGTACTTC. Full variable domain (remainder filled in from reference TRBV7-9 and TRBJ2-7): DTGVSQNPRHKITKRGQNVTFRCDPISEHNRLYWYRQTLGQGPEFLTYFQNEAQLEKSRLLSDRFSAERPKGSFSTLEIQRTEQGDSAMYLCASSLREGQIPYEQYFGPGTRLTVT.

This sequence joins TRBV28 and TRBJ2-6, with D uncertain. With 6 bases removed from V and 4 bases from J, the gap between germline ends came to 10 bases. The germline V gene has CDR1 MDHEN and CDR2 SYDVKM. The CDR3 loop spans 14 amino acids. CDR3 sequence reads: CASSPRRGANVLTF. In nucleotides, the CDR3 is TGTGCCAGCAGCCCCCGGAGAGGGGCCAACGTCCTGACTTTC.

The CDR3 DNA sequence: TGTGCCAGCAGCTTAGCCCCGAGCGGGAGGGCCAATGAGCAGTACTTC. This translates into CASSLAPSGRANEQYF. The rearrangement joins TRBV7-8 to TRBJ2-7; TRBD2 matches 10 bases. J was trimmed by 7 bases and V by 0 bases; bases with no gene match: 9. The length of the CDR3 is 16 residues. Germline lookup yields CDR1 SGHVS and CDR2 FQNEAQ.

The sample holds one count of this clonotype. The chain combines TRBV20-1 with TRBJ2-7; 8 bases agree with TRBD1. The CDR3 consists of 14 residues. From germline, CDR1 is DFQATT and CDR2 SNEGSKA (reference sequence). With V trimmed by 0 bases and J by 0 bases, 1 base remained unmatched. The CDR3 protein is CSARDGTGSYEQYV. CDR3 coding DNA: TGCAGTGCTAGAGATGGGACAGGCTCCTACGAGCAGTACGTC.

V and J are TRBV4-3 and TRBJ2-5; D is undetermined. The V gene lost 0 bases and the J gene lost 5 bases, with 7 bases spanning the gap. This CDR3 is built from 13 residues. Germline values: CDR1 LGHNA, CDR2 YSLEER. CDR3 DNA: TGCGCCAGCAGCCAAGACTCCCGGGAGACCCAGTACTTC. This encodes CASSQDSRETQYF.

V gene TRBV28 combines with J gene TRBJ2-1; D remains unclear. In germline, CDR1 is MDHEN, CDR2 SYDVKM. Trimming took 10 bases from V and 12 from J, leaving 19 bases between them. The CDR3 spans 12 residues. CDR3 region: CATLGRTWGQFF. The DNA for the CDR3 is TGTGCCACCCTCGGACGGACGTGGGGGCAGTTCTTC.

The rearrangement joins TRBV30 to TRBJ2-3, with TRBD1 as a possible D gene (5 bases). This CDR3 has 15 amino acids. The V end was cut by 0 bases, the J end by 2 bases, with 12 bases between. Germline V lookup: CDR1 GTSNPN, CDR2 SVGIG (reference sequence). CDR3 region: CAWSVGVGDTDTQYF. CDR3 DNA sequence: TGTGCCTGGAGTGTAGGGGTAGGGGACACAGATACGCAGTATTTT.

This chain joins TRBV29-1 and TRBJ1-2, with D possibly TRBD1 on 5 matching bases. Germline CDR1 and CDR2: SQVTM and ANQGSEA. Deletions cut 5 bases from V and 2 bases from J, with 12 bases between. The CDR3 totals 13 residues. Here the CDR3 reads CSVMDKGNYGYTF. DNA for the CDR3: TGCAGCGTTATGGACAAAGGGAACTATGGCTACACCTTC.